Shown below are 15 T cell receptor beta chains from a single sample sequenced in a study of OX40 agonist ivuxolimab in advanced cancers. TCRdb's table, derived via immunoSEQ multiplex PCR, lists solely in-frame clones and lacks some. The profile covers around 68,000 clones, with more than 75% appearing a single time and 0.68% taken by the ten largest. Source: CD4+ or CD8+ T cells sorted from blood, taken in a trial of the OX40 agonist ivuxolimab. The receptors derive from an adult with an advanced solid tumor such as melanoma, head and neck, liver or kidney cancer.

The chain has TRBV6-1 and TRBJ1-5, with 9 bases aligning to TRBD1. Germline-derived CDR1 and CDR2 are MNHNS and SASEGT. The CDR3 consists of 15 residues. V lost 6 bases to trimming and J lost 3 bases; unmatched junction nucleotides: 6. The chain's CDR3 is CASRQQGASNQPQHF. CDR3 DNA sequence: TGTGCCAGCAGACAACAGGGGGCTTCCAATCAGCCCCAGCATTTT.

The gene calls are TRBV27 and TRBJ1-6; D call uncertain. The CDR3 totals 14 residues. The V end lost 4 bases, the J end lost 7 bases, and 11 bases lay between the germline ends. Germline V gives CDR1 MNHEY, CDR2 SMNVEV (reference sequence). In DNA form, the CDR3 reads TGTGCCAGCAGTTCCCGGACGGGAAATTCACCCCTCCACTTT. Residues: CASSSRTGNSPLHF.

The chain joins TRBV6-5 to TRBJ1-1; no reliable D call. Trimming took 6 bases from V and 2 from J, leaving 13 bases between them. Germline V gene data show CDR1 as MNHEY and CDR2 as SVGAGI. The CDR3 is 14 residues long. The CDR3 spells CASRGMGRNTEAFF. The CDR3 DNA follows: TGTGCCAGCAGGGGTATGGGAAGAAACACTGAAGCTTTCTTT.

This clone has more than one count but fewer than ten. CDR3 region: CASSPDINGNTIYF. As DNA, the CDR3 is TGTGCCAGCAGCCCGGACATAAACGGAAACACCATATATTTT. V and J are TRBV7-2 and TRBJ1-3; D perhaps matches TRBD1 (5 bases). Trimming took off 5 bases at V and 4 bases at J, with 12 bases between the two ends. Germline assignment: CDR1 SGHTA and CDR2 FQGNSA. This CDR3 spans 14 amino acids.

This clone has only one observation. J is TRBJ2-7 and V is TRBV5-1; D gene ambiguous. This CDR3 region has 14 residues. Germline loops: CDR1 SGHRS, CDR2 YFSETQ. V lost 0 bases and J lost 0, with 7 bases in between. The CDR3 here is CASSLDVSSYEQYF. The CDR3 coding sequence is TGCGCCAGCAGCTTGGACGTGAGCTCCTACGAGCAGTACTTC.

This chain's CDR3 is CASSEARGLSNQPQHF. CDR3 nucleotides: TGTGCCAGCAGTGAAGCGAGGGGGTTGAGCAATCAGCCCCAGCATTTT. The chain employs TRBV6-1 and TRBJ1-5, with D possibly being TRBD1 (6 bases). V lost 0 bases and J lost 1, with 10 bases in between. This CDR3 comprises 16 residues. In germline, CDR1 is MNHNS, CDR2 SASEGT.

The chain uses TRBV7-2 and TRBJ2-5, with D possibly being TRBD1 or TRBD2 (6 bases each). The CDR3 loop spans 12 amino acids. Trimming removed 3 bases from V and 6 bases from J, with 8 bases in between. The germline V gene has CDR1 SGHTA and CDR2 FQGNSA. DNA for the CDR3: TGTGCCAGCAGCTTCGGGGGCAAGACCCAGTACTTC. Translating it yields CASSFGGKTQYF.

Concerning this clone: The junction departs from germline at one end; a sequencing error may be responsible. The CDR3 bases are TGCGCCAGCAGCTTGGGTGCTAAGAGCACTGATACGCAGTATTTT. It is translated as CASSLGAKSTDTQYF. The rearrangement joins TRBV5-1 to TRBJ2-3; D is unclear. Germline V gives CDR1 SGHRS, CDR2 YFSETQ. The CDR3 spans 15 residues.

The gene calls are TRBV7-2 and TRBJ1-1, with D hard to call. V was cut by 7 bases and J by 7 bases, with 10 bases left in between. The CDR3 is made up of 11 amino acids. Germline V gene data show CDR1 as SGHTA and CDR2 as FQGNSA. The CDR3 sequence is CASTPKLEAFF. CDR3 bases: TGTGCCAGCACTCCGAAGCTTGAAGCTTTCTTT. The full variable domain, rest sourced from reference TRBV7-2 and TRBJ1-1, is GAGVSQSPSNKVTEKGKDVELRCDPISGHTALYWYRQSLGQGLEFLIYFQGNSAPDKSGLPSDRFSAERTGGSVSTLTIQRTQQEDSAVYLCASTPKLEAFFGQGTRLTVV.

V gene TRBV7-2 combines with J gene TRBJ1-2; no firm D call. V dropped 7 bases and J dropped 7 bases, with 19 bases sitting between them. This CDR3 has 14 residues. CDR1 and CDR2 (germline): SGHTA, FQGNSA. The CDR3 protein is CASTALRAGTGYTF. CDR3 sequence (DNA): TGTGCCAGCACCGCGCTTAGGGCAGGCACTGGCTACACCTTC.

The chain couples TRBV5-6 to TRBJ2-7; D gene ambiguous. Germline V lookup: CDR1 SGHDT, CDR2 YYEEEE. V was cut by 0 bases and J by 7 bases, with 11 bases left in between. The CDR3 length is 13 residues. CDR3 sequence (DNA): TGTGCCAGCAGCTTGGGACCCCAATTTGAGCAGTACTTC. Its protein is CASSLGPQFEQYF.

The rearrangement joins TRBV2 to TRBJ2-5, with TRBD2 matching 12 bases. CDR3 length: 15 residues. V lost 5 bases, J lost 3 bases, and 4 bases stayed unmatched. Germline V gene sequence: CDR1 SNHLY, CDR2 FYNNEI. CDR3 amino acids: CASSRGLAGEETQYF. As DNA, the CDR3 is TGTGCCAGCAGTCGGGGACTAGCGGGCGAAGAGACCCAGTACTTC.

J is TRBJ2-2 and V is TRBV6-5; D unresolved. The CDR3 has 12 residues. The V end lost 10 bases, the J end lost 7 bases, and 13 bases lay between the germline ends. Looked up from germline, CDR1 is MNHEY and CDR2 is SVGAGI. CDR3 sequence (DNA): TGTGCCACTCAAAGGGAAGGCGGGGAGCTGTTTTTT. Translation gives CATQREGGELFF.

The chain combines TRBV18 with TRBJ1-5; D perhaps matches TRBD1 (5 bases). CDR3 size: 14 residues. The V and J ends lost 6 bases and 5 bases respectively, with 14 bases between them. Germline CDR1 is KGHSH and CDR2 is LQKENI. The CDR3 nucleotides read TGTGCCAGCTCTCCCGAGACAGATGATCAGCCCCAGCATTTT. Its protein product is CASSPETDDQPQHF.

Here the CDR3 reads CASSLPPGQGNYEQYF. CDR3 coding DNA: TGTGCCAGCAGCTTACCCCCAGGACAGGGGAACTACGAGCAGTACTTC. The chain carries TRBV7-6 and TRBJ2-7, with TRBD1 matching over 9 bases. V lost 2 bases and J lost 3; bases outside the gene matches: 8. The germline gives CDR1 SGHVS, CDR2 FNYEAQ. This CDR3 contains 16 residues.